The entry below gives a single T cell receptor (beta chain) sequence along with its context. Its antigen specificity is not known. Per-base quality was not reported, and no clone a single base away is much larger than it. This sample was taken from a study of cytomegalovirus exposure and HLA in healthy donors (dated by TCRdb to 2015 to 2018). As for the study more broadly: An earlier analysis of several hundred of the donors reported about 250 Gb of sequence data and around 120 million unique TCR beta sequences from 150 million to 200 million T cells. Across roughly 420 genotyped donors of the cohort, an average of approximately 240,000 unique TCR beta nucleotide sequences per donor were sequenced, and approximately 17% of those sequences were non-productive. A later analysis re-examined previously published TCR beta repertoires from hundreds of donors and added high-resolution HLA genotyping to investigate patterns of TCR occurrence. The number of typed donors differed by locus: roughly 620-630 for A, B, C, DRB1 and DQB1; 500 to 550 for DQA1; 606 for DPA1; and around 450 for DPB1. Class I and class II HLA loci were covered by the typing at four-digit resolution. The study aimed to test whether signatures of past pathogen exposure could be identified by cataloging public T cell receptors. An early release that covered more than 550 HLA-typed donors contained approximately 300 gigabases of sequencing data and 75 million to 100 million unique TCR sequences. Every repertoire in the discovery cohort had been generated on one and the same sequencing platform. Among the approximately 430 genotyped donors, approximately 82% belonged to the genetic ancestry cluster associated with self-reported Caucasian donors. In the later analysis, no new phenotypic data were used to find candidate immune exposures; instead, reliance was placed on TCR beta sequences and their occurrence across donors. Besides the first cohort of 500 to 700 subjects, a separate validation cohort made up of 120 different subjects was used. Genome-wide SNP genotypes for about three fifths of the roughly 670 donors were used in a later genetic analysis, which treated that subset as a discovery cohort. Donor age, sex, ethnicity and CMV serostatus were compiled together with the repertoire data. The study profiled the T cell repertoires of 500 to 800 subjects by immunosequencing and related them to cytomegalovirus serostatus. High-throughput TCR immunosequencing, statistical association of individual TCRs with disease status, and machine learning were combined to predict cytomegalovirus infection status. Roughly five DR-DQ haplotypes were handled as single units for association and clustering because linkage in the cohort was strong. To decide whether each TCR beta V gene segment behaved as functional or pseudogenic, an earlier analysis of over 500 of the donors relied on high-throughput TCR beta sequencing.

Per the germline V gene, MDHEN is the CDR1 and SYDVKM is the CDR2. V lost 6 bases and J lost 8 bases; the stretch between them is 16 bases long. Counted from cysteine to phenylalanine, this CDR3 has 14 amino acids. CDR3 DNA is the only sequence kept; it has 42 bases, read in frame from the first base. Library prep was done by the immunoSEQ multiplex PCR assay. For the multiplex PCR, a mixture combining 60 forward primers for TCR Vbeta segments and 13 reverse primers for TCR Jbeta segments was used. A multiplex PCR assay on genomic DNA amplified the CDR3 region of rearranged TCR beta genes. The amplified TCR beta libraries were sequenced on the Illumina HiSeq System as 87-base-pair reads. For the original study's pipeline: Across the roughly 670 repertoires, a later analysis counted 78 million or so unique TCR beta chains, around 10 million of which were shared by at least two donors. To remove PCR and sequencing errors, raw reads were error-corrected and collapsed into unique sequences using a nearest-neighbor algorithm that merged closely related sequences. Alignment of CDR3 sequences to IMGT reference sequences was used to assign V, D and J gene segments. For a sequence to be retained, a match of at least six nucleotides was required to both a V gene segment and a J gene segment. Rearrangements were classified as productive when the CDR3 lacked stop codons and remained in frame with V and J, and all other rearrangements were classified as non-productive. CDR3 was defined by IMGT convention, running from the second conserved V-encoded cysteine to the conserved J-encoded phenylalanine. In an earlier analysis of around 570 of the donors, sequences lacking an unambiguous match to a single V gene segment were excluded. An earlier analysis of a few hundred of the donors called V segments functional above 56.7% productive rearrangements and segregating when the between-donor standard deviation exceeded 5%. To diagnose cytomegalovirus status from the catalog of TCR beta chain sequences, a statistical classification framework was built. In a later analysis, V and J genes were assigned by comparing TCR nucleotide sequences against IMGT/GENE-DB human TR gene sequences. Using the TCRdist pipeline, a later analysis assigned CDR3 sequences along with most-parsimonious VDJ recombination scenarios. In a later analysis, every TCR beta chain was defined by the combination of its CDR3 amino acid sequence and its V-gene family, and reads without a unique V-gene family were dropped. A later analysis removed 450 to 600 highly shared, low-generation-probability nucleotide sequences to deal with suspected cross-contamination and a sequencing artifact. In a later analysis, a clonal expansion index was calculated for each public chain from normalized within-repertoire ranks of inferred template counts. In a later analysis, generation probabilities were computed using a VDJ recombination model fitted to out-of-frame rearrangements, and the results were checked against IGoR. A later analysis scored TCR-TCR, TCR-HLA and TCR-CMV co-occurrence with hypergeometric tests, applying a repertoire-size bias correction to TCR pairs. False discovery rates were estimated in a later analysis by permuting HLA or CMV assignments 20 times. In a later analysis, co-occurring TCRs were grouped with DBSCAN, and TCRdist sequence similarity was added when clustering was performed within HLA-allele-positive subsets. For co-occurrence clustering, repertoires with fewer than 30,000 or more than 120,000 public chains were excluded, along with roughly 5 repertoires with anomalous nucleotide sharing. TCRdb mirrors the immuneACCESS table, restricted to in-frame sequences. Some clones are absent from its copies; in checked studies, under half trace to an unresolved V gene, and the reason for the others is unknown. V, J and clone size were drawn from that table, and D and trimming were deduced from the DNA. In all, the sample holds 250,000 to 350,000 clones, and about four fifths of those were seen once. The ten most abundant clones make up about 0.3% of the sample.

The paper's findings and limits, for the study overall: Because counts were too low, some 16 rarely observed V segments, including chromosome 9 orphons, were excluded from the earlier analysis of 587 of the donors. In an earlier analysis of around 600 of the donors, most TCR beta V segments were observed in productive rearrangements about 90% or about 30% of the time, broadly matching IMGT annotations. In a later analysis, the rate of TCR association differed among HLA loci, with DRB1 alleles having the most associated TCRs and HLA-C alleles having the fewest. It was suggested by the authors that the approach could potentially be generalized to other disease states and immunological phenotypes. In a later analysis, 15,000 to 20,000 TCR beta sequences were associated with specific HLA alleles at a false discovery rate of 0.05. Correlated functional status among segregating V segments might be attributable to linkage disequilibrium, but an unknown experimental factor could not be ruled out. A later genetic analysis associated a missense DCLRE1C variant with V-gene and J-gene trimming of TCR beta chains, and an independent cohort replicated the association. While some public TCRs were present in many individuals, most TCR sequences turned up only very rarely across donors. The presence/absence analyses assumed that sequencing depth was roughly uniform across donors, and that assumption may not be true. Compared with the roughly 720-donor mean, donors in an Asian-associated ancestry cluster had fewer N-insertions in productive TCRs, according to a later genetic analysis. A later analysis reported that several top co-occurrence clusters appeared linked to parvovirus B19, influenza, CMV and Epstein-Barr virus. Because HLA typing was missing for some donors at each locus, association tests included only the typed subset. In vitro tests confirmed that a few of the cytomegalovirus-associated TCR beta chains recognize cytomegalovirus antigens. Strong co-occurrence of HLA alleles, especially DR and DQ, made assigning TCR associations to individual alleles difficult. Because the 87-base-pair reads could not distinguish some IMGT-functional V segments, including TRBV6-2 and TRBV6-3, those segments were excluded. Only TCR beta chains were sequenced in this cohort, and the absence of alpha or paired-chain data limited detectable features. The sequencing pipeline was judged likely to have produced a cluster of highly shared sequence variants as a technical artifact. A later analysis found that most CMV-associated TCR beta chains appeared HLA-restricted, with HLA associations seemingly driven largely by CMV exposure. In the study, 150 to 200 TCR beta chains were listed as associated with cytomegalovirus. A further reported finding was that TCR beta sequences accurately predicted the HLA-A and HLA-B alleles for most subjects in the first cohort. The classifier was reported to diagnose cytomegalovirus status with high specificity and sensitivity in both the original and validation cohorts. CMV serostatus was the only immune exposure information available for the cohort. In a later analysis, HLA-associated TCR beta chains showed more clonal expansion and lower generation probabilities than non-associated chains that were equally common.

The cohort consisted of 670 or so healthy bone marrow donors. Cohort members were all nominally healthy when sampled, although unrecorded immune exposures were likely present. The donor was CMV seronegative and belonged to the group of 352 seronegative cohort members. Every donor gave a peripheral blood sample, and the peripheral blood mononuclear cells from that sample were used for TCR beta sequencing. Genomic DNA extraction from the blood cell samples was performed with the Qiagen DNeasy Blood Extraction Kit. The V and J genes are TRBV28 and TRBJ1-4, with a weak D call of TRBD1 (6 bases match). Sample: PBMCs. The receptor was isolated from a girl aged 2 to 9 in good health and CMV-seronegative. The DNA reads TGTGCCAGCAGCTACTTACAGGGCGAGGAAAAACTGTTTTTT. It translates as CASSYLQGEEKLFF.